The 16 T cell receptor beta chains below come from one sample, sequenced in a study of T cell repertoires in cytomegalovirus infection (dated 2019 in TCRdb). These receptors' targets are unknown. Sequencing instrument: Illumina HiSeq 1500. The raw public reads went through TCRdb reprocessing: fastp at Q25, MiXCR clone calling, in-frame beta chains kept. Duplicate CDR3 protein sequences are folded into a single record with the most common DNA and genes. This sample holds 700,000 to 850,000 distinct CDR3 sequences; around a third were observed only once. The top ten hold around an eighth of the sample. In the paper's terms, the treatment or condition label means: in vitro stimulation with specific CMV peptide epitopes to enrich CMV-specific T cells. The material was cultured CD8+ T cells from PBMCs, obtained from culture after CMV antigen stimulation. The receptors were sampled from a human donor in good health (CMV status not recorded). Some clones in this sample may be carry-over from other donors' samples.

This chain links TRBV15 with TRBJ2-3; 9 bases match TRBD2. After removal of 0 bases from V and 2 bases from J, the junction contained 6 bases not matched to a gene. Looked up from germline, CDR1 is LNHNV and CDR2 is YYDKDF (reference sequence). The CDR3 runs 17 residues. The CDR3 DNA reads as TGTGCCACCAGCAGAGATTCGGCTAGCGGGGTCACAGATACGCAGTATTTT. Its protein product is CATSRDSASGVTDTQYF.

This clonotype has more than one count but fewer than ten. This sequence joins TRBV6-1 and TRBJ2-3, with D possibly TRBD2 on 6 matching bases. Germline V gene lookup returns CDR1 MNHNS and CDR2 SASEGT. The germline V and J ends were trimmed by 2 bases and 0 bases, with 24 bases remaining between them. The CDR3 runs to 20 residues. The DNA of the CDR3 is TGTGCCAGCAGTGAATTTGGGTCCCGCGGGGCACCACCTAGCACAGATACGCAGTATTTT. It translates to CASSEFGSRGAPPSTDTQYF.

CDR3 sequence: CASSRGQSMGNEQFF. CDR3 coding DNA: TGCGCCAGCAGCCGCGGACAAAGTATGGGCAATGAGCAGTTCTTC. The chain is built from TRBV4-1 and TRBJ2-1, with a tentative D call TRBD1 (5 bases). V was shortened by 4 bases and J by 6 bases, with 16 bases between the two germline ends. CDR3 length equals 15 residues. Per the germline V gene, CDR1 is MGHRA and CDR2 is YSYEKL.

This clonotype was detected only a few times. The V and J genes are TRBV4-1 and TRBJ2-1; the D gene could be TRBD1 or TRBD2 (5 bases each). V lost 2 bases, J lost 14 bases, and 16 bases lay in between. Germline V lookup: CDR1 MGHRA, CDR2 YSYEKL. The CDR3 runs 13 residues. As DNA, the CDR3 is TGCGCCAGCAGCCAACAGACGGGGCTCTTTGAGTTCTTC. Protein product: CASSQQTGLFEFF.

The CDR3 DNA follows: TGCGCCAGCAGCCAAGGGCGACAGGGACTGAACACTGAAGCTTTCTTT. It is translated as CASSQGRQGLNTEAFF. The V and J genes are TRBV4-1 and TRBJ1-1; 7 nucleotides line up with TRBD1. V shed 1 base, J shed 0 bases, and the junction held 5 bases outside the gene matches. Germline CDR1 and CDR2: MGHRA and YSYEKL. CDR3 size: 16 residues.

The rearrangement uses TRBV3-1 and TRBJ1-1, with D tentatively TRBD1 (5 bases). Trimming took off 2 bases at V and 1 base at J, with 8 bases between the two ends. The germline V gene has CDR1 LGHDT and CDR2 YNNKEL (reference sequence). The CDR3 has 14 residues. CDR3 bases: TGTGCCAGCAGCCAAACAACAGGGAACACTGAAGCTTTCTTT. Translation gives CASSQTTGNTEAFF.

The chain uses TRBV29-1 and TRBJ1-1; D is uncertain. This CDR3 has 11 residues. Germline CDR1 and CDR2: SQVTM and ANQGSEA. Deletions cut 7 bases from V and 1 base from J, with 7 bases between. CDR3 nucleotide sequence: TGCAGCGCTGCCGCGAACACTGAAGCTTTCTTT. Its translation is CSAAANTEAFF.

This clonotype was detected ten times or more. The genes are TRBV19 and TRBJ1-1; a possible D gene is TRBD1 (5 bases). Per the germline V gene, CDR1 is LNHDA and CDR2 is SQIVND (reference sequence). V lost 9 bases to trimming and J lost 2 bases, with 7 bases between them. The CDR3 runs to 11 residues. Here the CDR3 DNA reads TGTGCCAGCAGGGCAAACACTGAAGCTTTCTTT. Translation gives CASRANTEAFF.

The chain is built from TRBV27 and TRBJ1-5, with 9 bases fitting TRBD1. Germline assignment: CDR1 MNHEY and CDR2 SMNVEV (reference sequence). V was clipped by 5 bases and J by 6 bases; unmatched bases: 8. This CDR3 contains 15 residues. CDR3 residues: CASSPGQGVRQPQHF. CDR3 DNA: TGTGCCAGCAGTCCGGGACAGGGAGTTCGTCAGCCCCAGCATTTT.

Comments on this clonotype: A read error is likely here: a far larger clone is one base away. This chain uses TRBV7-2 with TRBJ1-1; 7 bases align to TRBD1. The CDR3 is 14 amino acids. Germline V CDR1 and CDR2: SGHTA, FQGNSA. CDR3 residues: CANSPGQLNTEAFF. The CDR3 nucleotides read TGTGCCAACAGCCCGGGACAGTTGAACACTGAAGCTTTCTTT. The full variable domain, rest sourced from reference TRBV7-2 and TRBJ1-1, is GAGVSQSPSNKVTEKGKDVELRCDPISGHTALYWYRQSLGQGLEFLIYFQGNSAPDKSGLPSDRFSAERTGGSVSTLTIQRTQQEDSAVYLCANSPGQLNTEAFFGQGTRLTVV.

The V call is TRBV7-8, the J call TRBJ2-7; D may be TRBD1 (6 bases). CDR1 and CDR2 from the germline V gene are SGHVS and FQNEAQ. V was clipped by 1 base and J by 3 bases, with 19 bases between them. This CDR3 is 17 amino acids long. CDR3 nucleotides: TGTGCCAGCAGCTTAGGGGGACAAGGGGCTCTTAGCTACGAGCAGTACGTC. As protein: CASSLGGQGALSYEQYV.

The chain has TRBV7-9 and TRBJ2-1; 12 bases are a match to TRBD1. This CDR3 contains 18 residues. Germline values: CDR1 SEHNR, CDR2 FQNEAQ (reference sequence). J was trimmed by 6 bases and V by 4 bases; bases with no gene match: 13. CDR3 region: CASSSTIPGTGGFNEQFF. CDR3 DNA: TGTGCCAGCAGCTCAACCATTCCCGGGACAGGGGGCTTCAATGAGCAGTTCTTC.

In its sample, this clonotype was seen many times. In nucleotides, the CDR3 is TGTGCCAGCAGCGGGCGGACAGGATTAGAAAAACTGTTTTTT. Translated, it gives CASSGRTGLEKLFF. The gene calls are TRBV7-8 and TRBJ1-4, with TRBD1 matching 7 bases. V shed 5 bases and J 8 bases; nucleotides not matched to a gene: 8. This CDR3 is built from 14 residues. Per germline, CDR1 SGHVS and CDR2 FQNEAQ.

The chain uses TRBV3-1 and TRBJ2-1, with TRBD2 matching 12 bases. V lost 4 bases, J lost 2 bases, and 9 bases stayed unmatched. The germline V gene has CDR1 LGHDT and CDR2 YNNKEL (reference sequence). The CDR3 sequence is 18 residues long. CDR3 in DNA: TGTGCCAGCAGCCCTAGGGCTAGCGGGGGGGCTACCTACAATGAGCAGTTCTTC. Its translation: CASSPRASGGATYNEQFF.

The CDR3 here is CASSDEAGGLNEQFF. The CDR3 DNA follows: TGTGCCAGCAGTGACGAAGCGGGGGGCCTCAACGAGCAGTTCTTC. The chain employs TRBV6-4 and TRBJ2-1; 9 bases align to TRBD2. V lost 2 bases, J lost 10 bases, and 9 bases stayed unmatched. CDR1 MRHNA and CDR2 SNTAGT come from the germline V gene. The CDR3 is 15 amino acids.

This clonotype has at least ten counts. This chain connects TRBV7-2 to TRBJ2-7, with 10 bases identical to TRBD2. The length of the CDR3 is 16 residues. In germline, CDR1 is SGHTA, CDR2 FQGNSA. The ends lost 5 bases at V and 6 bases at J; junction bases unmatched: 13. DNA for the CDR3: TGTGCCAGCAGCCCTTGGGAGCGGGGGGGCGTAGGCGAGCAGTACTTC. It translates to CASSPWERGGVGEQYF.